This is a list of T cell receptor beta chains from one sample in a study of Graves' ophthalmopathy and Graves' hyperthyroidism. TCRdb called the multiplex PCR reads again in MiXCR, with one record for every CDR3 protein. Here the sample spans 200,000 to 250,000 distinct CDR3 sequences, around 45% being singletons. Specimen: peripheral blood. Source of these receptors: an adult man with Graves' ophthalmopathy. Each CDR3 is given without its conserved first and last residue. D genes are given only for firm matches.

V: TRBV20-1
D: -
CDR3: SATGQFYQPQH

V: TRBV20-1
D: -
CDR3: SARYPGRNYGYT

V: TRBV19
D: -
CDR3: ASSLAGGVVREQY

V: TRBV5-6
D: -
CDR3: ASSATAGANVLT

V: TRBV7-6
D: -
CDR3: ASSPSMGPYGYT

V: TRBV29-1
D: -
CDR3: SVETGRTGNTIY

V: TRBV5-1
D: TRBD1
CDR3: ASSPGQGAGELF

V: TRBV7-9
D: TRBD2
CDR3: ASSLAGLAGDEQY

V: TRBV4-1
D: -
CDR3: ASSQDRSLRVWVY

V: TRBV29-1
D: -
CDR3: SVFVGYGYT

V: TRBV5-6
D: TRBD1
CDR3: ASSSRDSSEAF

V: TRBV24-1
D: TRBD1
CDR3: ATSDPGQGGNEQY

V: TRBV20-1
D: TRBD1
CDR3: SVRGSTRQGAGEKLF

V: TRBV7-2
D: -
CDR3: ASNPSTQETQY

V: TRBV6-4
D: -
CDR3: ASIGSGNTIY

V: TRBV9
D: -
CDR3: ASSLRPDAYNSPLH

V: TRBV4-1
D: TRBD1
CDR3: ASSQAGQGARGANVLT

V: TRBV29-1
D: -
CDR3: SVDETVNTEAF

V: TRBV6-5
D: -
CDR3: ASSFLGGYYEQY

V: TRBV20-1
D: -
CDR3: SAGQSAEEQY

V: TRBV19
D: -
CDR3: ASKMGAQPQH

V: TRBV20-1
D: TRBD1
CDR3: SAKDRVRSNQPQH

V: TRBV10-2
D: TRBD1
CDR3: ASTEGQGIRNTIY

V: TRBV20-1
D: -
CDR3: SAHDSSSTGELF

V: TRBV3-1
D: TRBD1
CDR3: ASSQGDRGAF

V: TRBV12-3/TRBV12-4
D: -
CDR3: ASRTTPGNQPQH

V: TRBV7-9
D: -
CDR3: ASSSVSTSGEQY

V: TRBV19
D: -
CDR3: ASSIPRLAGELF

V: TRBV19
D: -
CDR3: ASSPPRREKLF

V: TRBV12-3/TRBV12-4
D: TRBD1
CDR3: ASSLSGGDLGRY

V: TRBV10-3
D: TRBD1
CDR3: AIREDRASNTGELY

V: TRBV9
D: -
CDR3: ASSVGRVSGNTIY

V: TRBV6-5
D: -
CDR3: ASSAQDPGFRGYT

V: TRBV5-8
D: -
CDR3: ASSLDRTVSPLH

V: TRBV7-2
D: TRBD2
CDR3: ASSLPLAGFYNEQF

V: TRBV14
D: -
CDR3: ASSTTQTSFAGANVLT

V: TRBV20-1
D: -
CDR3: SLGQGSYEQY

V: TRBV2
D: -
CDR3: ASSPDTNEKLF

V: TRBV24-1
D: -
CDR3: ATSDSSSYEQY

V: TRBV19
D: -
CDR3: ASSSTGSYNSPLH

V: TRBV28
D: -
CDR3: ASSWGPYEQY

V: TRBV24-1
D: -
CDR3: ATSDLGRSQETQY

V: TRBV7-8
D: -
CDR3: ASSLFPRGKETQY

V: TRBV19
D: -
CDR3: ASRDEEKLF

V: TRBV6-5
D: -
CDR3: ASSYENTEAF

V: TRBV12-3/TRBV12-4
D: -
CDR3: ASSLVPGSGSGNTIY

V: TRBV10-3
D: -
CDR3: AISRTETEFTEAF

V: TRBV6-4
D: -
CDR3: ASSDNDIVLT

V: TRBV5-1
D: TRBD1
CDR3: ASSSSWPEGQGFEKLF

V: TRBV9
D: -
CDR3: ASSVEAGNTEAF

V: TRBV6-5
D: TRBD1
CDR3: ASLSPGQATEQY

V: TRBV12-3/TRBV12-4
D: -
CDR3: ASSEDSGFQPQH

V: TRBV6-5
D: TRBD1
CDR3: ASSEGTAYQPQH

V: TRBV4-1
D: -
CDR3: ASSQPGRSNQPQH